The 32 T cell receptor beta chains below come from one sample, sequenced in a study of cytomegalovirus exposure and HLA in healthy donors. The PCR ran on 60 Vbeta and 13 Jbeta primers. Only in-frame clones appear in the TCRdb table, and some are missing; sequencing was by immunoSEQ multiplex PCR. The table gives tens of thousands of clones; the top ten clones make up around 17% of it. Specimen: PBMCs. The receptor set was obtained from a male donor in good health and CMV-seropositive.

This sequence joins TRBV7-9 and TRBJ2-7, with 7 nucleotides matching TRBD1. Germline V CDR1 and CDR2: SEHNR, FQNEAQ (reference sequence). J gave up 4 bases and V 5 bases, and 17 bases lay outside the gene matches. The CDR3 contains 17 residues. The CDR3 DNA reads as TGTGCCAGCAGCAATACCCCTACAGGGGTCGCCCCTTACGAGCAGTACTTC. Its translation is CASSNTPTGVAPYEQYF.

The genes are TRBV25-1 and TRBJ1-2; possible D gene TRBD1, 6 bases. CDR1 and CDR2 (germline): MGHDK, SYGVNS. The CDR3 totals 15 residues. V was clipped by 2 bases and J by 4 bases, with 14 bases between them. Here the CDR3 reads CASSEGRGTLYGYTF. The CDR3 DNA sequence: TGTGCCAGCAGTGAAGGGAGGGGGACCCTCTATGGCTACACCTTC.

The chain employs TRBV10-2 and TRBJ1-2; D might be TRBD1 (5 bases). The germline V gene encodes CDR1 WSHSY and CDR2 SAAADI. V lost 4 bases, J lost 0 bases, and 12 bases lay in between. The CDR3 runs to 15 residues. The CDR3 DNA follows: TGCGCCAGCAGTGTTATAATGACAGCTAACTATGGCTACACCTTC. This codes for CASSVIMTANYGYTF.

Turning to this clone: Other DNA sequences from this sample encode an identical CDR3 as well. The V gene is TRBV20-1, the J gene TRBJ2-1, with D uncertain. The CDR3 runs 11 residues. V was trimmed by 1 base and J by 5 bases, leaving 3 bases between them. CDR1 DFQATT and CDR2 SNEGSKA come from the germline V gene (reference sequence). Here the CDR3 reads CSARADNEQFF. Written as DNA, the CDR3 is TGCAGTGCTAGAGCTGACAATGAGCAGTTCTTC.

The CDR3 nucleotides are TGTGCCAGCAGCGCCCCCGGCGGGACTAGCGGGGGGCACCGCGACAATGAGCAGTTCTTC. This translates into CASSAPGGTSGGHRDNEQFF. The chain employs TRBV9 and TRBJ2-1, with 15 bases matching TRBD2. J lost 5 bases, V lost 3 bases, and 15 bases had no gene match. The V gene's germline CDR1 is SGDLS and CDR2 YYNGEE. The CDR3 length is 20 residues.

The chain links TRBV9 to TRBJ2-3; 7 bases line up with TRBD2. CDR3 length: 15 amino acids. The junction had 4 bases not matched to a gene; V was cut back by 0 bases and J by 3 bases. Germline V gene lookup returns CDR1 SGDLS and CDR2 YYNGEE. The CDR3 coding sequence is TGTGCCAGCAGCGTAGTCGGGGAGGGGACAGATACGCAGTATTTT. The encoded protein is CASSVVGEGTDTQYF.

The chain has TRBV5-1 and TRBJ2-7; no definite D call. Per germline, CDR1 SGHRS and CDR2 YFSETQ. Trimming left V 0 bases short and J 5 bases short, with 9 bases between. This CDR3 comprises 13 residues. CDR3 region: CASSLGESNEQYF. The DNA of the CDR3 is TGCGCCAGCAGCTTGGGAGAAAGCAACGAGCAGTACTTC.

This chain links TRBV7-2 with TRBJ1-2; 10 bases match TRBD1. The germline V gene has CDR1 SGHTA and CDR2 FQGNSA. Trimming took 1 base from V and 3 from J; bases not matched to a gene: 2. CDR3 size: 15 residues. The CDR3: CASSLVGQGDYGYTF. The CDR3 DNA sequence: TGTGCCAGCAGCTTAGTCGGACAGGGGGACTATGGCTACACCTTC.

The rearrangement joins TRBV28 to TRBJ1-1; D is unclear. The CDR3 runs to 16 residues. Germline V lookup: CDR1 MDHEN, CDR2 SYDVKM. Trimming cost V 7 bases and J 0 bases, with 18 bases left between them. The CDR3 loop reads CASNIPTRPMNTEAFF. For the CDR3, the DNA is TGTGCCAGCAATATTCCTACGAGGCCTATGAACACTGAAGCTTTCTTT.

The V gene is TRBV19, the J gene TRBJ1-4, with TRBD1 matching 8 bases. This CDR3 contains 15 residues. The germline V gene has CDR1 LNHDA and CDR2 SQIVND (reference sequence). Germline trimming cut 9 bases from V and 5 bases from J; bases unmatched to any gene: 11. Here the CDR3 DNA reads TGTGCCAGCCACTCCAGGGGGCGGGGGAATGAAAAACTGTTTTTT. This translates into CASHSRGRGNEKLFF.

This chain joins TRBV6-5 and TRBJ1-1; D is unresolved. The CDR3 contains 15 residues. CDR1 MNHEY and CDR2 SVGAGI come from the germline V gene. V was trimmed by 5 bases and J by 2 bases, leaving 15 bases between them. CDR3 sequence reads: CASSRGGLFNTEAFF. In nucleotides, the CDR3 is TGTGCCAGCAGTCGTGGCGGGCTCTTCAACACTGAAGCTTTCTTT.

This sequence joins TRBV6-5 and TRBJ2-3; D unclear. Germline V gene data show CDR1 as MNHEY and CDR2 as SVGAGI. V dropped 6 bases and J dropped 4 bases, with 17 bases sitting between them. CDR3 length: 15 amino acids. The CDR3 DNA follows: TGTGCCAGCAGAATGGCGAGAGGCCCCGCAGATACGCAGTATTTT. This sequence encodes CASRMARGPADTQYF.

The chain couples TRBV27 to TRBJ2-7; D is possibly TRBD1 (6 bases). The CDR3 runs 14 residues. The V end was cut by 2 bases, the J end by 6 bases, with 14 bases between. Germline V gene sequence: CDR1 MNHEY, CDR2 SMNVEV (reference sequence). CDR3 residues: CASSLPGAPLEQYF. In nucleotides, the CDR3 is TGTGCCAGCAGTTTACCAGGGGCCCCCCTCGAGCAGTACTTC.

The chain has TRBV7-8 and TRBJ1-2; 12 positions match TRBD1. Germline CDR1 and CDR2: SGHVS and FQNEAQ. The J segment lost 7 bases and the V segment lost 2 bases, leaving 2 bases of the junction unmatched. The CDR3 has 14 residues. Written as DNA, the CDR3 is TGTGCCAGCAGCTTAAGGGACAGGGGGCTTGGCTACACCTTC. It codes for CASSLRDRGLGYTF.

This chain connects TRBV6-1 to TRBJ1-2; TRBD1 agrees at 9 bases. V trimming: 6 bases; J trimming: 13 bases; junction bases outside the gene matches: 9. CDR1 and CDR2 from the germline V gene are MNHNS and SASEGT. The CDR3 sequence is 12 residues long. The CDR3 here is CASSWTGVEGTF. The CDR3 DNA reads TGTGCCAGCAGCTGGACAGGGGTCGAGGGCACCTTC.

The rearrangement links TRBV6-1 to TRBJ1-5; the D gene is possibly TRBD1 (5 bases). The germline V and J ends were trimmed by 5 bases and 4 bases, with 12 bases remaining between them. The germline CDR1 and CDR2 sequences are MNHNS and SASEGT. The CDR3 length is 14 residues. The CDR3 sequence is CASSLERGNQPQHF. The CDR3 nucleotides read TGTGCCAGCAGTCTGGAAAGGGGTAATCAGCCCCAGCATTTT.

This chain uses TRBV7-2 with TRBJ2-5, with D uncertain. Per germline, CDR1 SGHTA and CDR2 FQGNSA. CDR3 length equals 12 residues. Trimming pared 1 base from V and 9 bases from J, leaving 9 bases between. The CDR3 reads CASSLGHPSQYF. The CDR3, as DNA: TGTGCCAGCAGCTTAGGGCACCCCTCCCAGTACTTC.

Concerning this clone: One junction end disagrees with the germline gene, perhaps due to a read error. This sample also contains other DNA sequences that code for the same CDR3. The V call is TRBV4-3, the J call TRBJ1-2, with D maybe TRBD1 (5 bases). This CDR3 contains 14 residues. Germline values: CDR1 LGHNA, CDR2 YSLEER. The DNA for the CDR3 is TGCGCCAGCAGCCAAACCCAAGGGGACTATGGGTACACCTTC. Translating it yields CASSQTQGDYGYTF.

The genes are TRBV27 and TRBJ1-1; D gene uncertain. V lost 6 bases and J lost 1, with 15 bases in between. This CDR3 is built from 15 residues. Germline lookup yields CDR1 MNHEY and CDR2 SMNVEV (reference sequence). This CDR3 is CASRSLETQNTEAFF. CDR3 nucleotides: TGTGCCAGCAGATCCTTAGAGACACAGAACACTGAAGCTTTCTTT.

The V and J genes are TRBV2 and TRBJ2-7; 15 bases fit TRBD2. This CDR3 contains 16 residues. The germline V gene encodes CDR1 SNHLY and CDR2 FYNNEI. Trimming at V came to 4 bases and at J to 8 bases, leaving 9 bases not matched to a gene. Here the CDR3 reads CASSARTSGGVSKQYF. The CDR3 DNA sequence: TGTGCCAGCAGTGCCCGGACTAGCGGGGGGGTGAGTAAGCAGTACTTC.

With regard to this clone: Additional DNA sequences in this sample encode the identical CDR3. J is TRBJ1-1 and V is TRBV27; 9 bases align to TRBD1. The germline V gene encodes CDR1 MNHEY and CDR2 SMNVEV (reference sequence). The CDR3 is 15 residues long. The J segment lost 0 bases and the V segment lost 3 bases, leaving 2 bases of the junction unmatched. The CDR3 spells CASSFGTGMNTEAFF. CDR3 DNA: TGTGCCAGCAGTTTCGGGACAGGGATGAACACTGAAGCTTTCTTT.

The chain joins TRBV5-1 to TRBJ2-6; D unresolved. The V and J ends lost 0 bases and 0 bases respectively, with 13 bases between them. Germline lookup yields CDR1 SGHRS and CDR2 YFSETQ. The CDR3 length is 18 residues. The CDR3 DNA sequence: TGCGCCAGCAGCTTGGATGGCAGGTTCAGCTCTGGGGCCAACGTCCTGACTTTC. Its protein product is CASSLDGRFSSGANVLTF.

V gene TRBV30 combines with J gene TRBJ2-5; D might be TRBD2 (6 bases). Trimming removed 0 bases from V and 4 bases from J, with 15 bases in between. The CDR3 runs to 15 residues. Looked up from germline, CDR1 is GTSNPN and CDR2 is SVGIG (reference sequence). In DNA, the CDR3 is TGTGCCTGGAGTGTATGGCGGGGTACGGGAGAGACCCAGTACTTC. Encoded protein: CAWSVWRGTGETQYF. Drawing the rest from reference TRBV30 and TRBJ2-5, the complete variable domain is SQTIHQWPATLVQPVGSPLSLECTVEGTSNPNLYWYRQAAGRGLQLLFYSVGIGQISSEVPQNLSASRPQDRQFILSSKKLLLSDSGFYLCAWSVWRGTGETQYFGPGTRLLVL.

This clone is deemed medium-sized (0.01 to 0.1%) by its frequency. The rearrangement links TRBV2 to TRBJ2-2, with 12 bases matching TRBD2. The CDR3 loop spans 18 amino acids. Germline CDR1 and CDR2: SNHLY and FYNNEI. Trimming removed 7 bases from V and 5 bases from J; junction bases left unmatched: 14. CDR3 protein: CASTWTSGKEENTGELFF. In nucleotides, the CDR3 is TGTGCCAGCACTTGGACTAGCGGGAAGGAAGAAAATACCGGGGAGCTGTTTTTT.

The chain uses TRBV4-3 and TRBJ2-7; unclear D gene. V lost 3 bases and J 1 base, leaving 13 bases between the germline ends. The CDR3 runs to 15 residues. Per the germline V gene, CDR1 is LGHNA and CDR2 is YSLEER. The DNA of the CDR3 is TGCGCCAGCAGCCAGGATTCGGTCGGGTCCTACGAGCAGTACTTC. Protein: CASSQDSVGSYEQYF.

This chain links TRBV4-1 with TRBJ2-5; 9 bases agree with TRBD2. The J segment lost 4 bases and the V segment lost 1 base, leaving 1 base of the junction unmatched. The CDR3 runs to 14 residues. Germline CDR1 is MGHRA and CDR2 is YSYEKL. Here the CDR3 reads CASSQGAGGETQYF. CDR3 sequence (DNA): TGCGCCAGCAGCCAAGGAGCGGGAGGAGAGACCCAGTACTTC.

This chain joins TRBV2 and TRBJ1-5, with D possibly TRBD1 on 5 matching bases. The CDR3 covers 14 residues. V shed 6 bases and J shed 6 bases, with 15 bases lying between them. Germline V gene sequence: CDR1 SNHLY, CDR2 FYNNEI. CDR3 residues: CASRVTYTGQPQHF. As DNA, the CDR3 is TGTGCCAGCAGGGTCACATACACAGGTCAGCCCCAGCATTTT.

This chain links TRBV29-1 with TRBJ1-2, with 8 nucleotides matching TRBD1. This CDR3 comprises 16 residues. V was clipped by 2 bases and J by 7 bases; unmatched bases: 15. Germline-derived CDR1 and CDR2 are SQVTM and ANQGSEA. In nucleotides, the CDR3 is TGCAGCGTTGAACAAGTGTCCTCGCAGGGGGCTGGTGGCTACACCTTC. This sequence encodes CSVEQVSSQGAGGYTF.

The chain carries TRBV5-1 and TRBJ2-7, with D possibly being TRBD2 (7 bases). The CDR3 has 15 amino acids. V was clipped by 3 bases and J by 2 bases, with 15 bases between them. The V gene's germline CDR1 is SGHRS and CDR2 YFSETQ. Here the CDR3 reads CASSSPGEGAYEQYF. The CDR3 DNA reads TGCGCCAGCAGCTCTCCGGGGGAGGGGGCCTACGAGCAGTACTTC.

The V gene is TRBV10-1, the J gene TRBJ2-7; D not resolved. The CDR3 contains 13 residues. Trimming removed 3 bases from V and 2 bases from J, with 8 bases in between. The germline CDR1 and CDR2 sequences are WNHNN and SYGVQD (reference sequence). In DNA form, the CDR3 reads TGCGCCAGCAGTGAATCGGGTCCCTACGAGCAGTACTTC. Amino acid sequence: CASSESGPYEQYF.

The chain employs TRBV28 and TRBJ2-6; 10 bases agree with TRBD1. The CDR3 runs to 18 residues. Per the germline V gene, CDR1 is MDHEN and CDR2 is SYDVKM. V gave up 4 bases and J gave up 2 bases; unmatched junction bases: 8. The chain's CDR3 is CASSCLTGGVTGANVLTF. In nucleotides, the CDR3 is TGTGCCAGCAGTTGTTTGACAGGGGGCGTAACTGGGGCCAACGTCCTGACTTTC. The full variable domain, rest sourced from reference TRBV28 and TRBJ2-6, is DVKVTQSSRYLVKRTGEKVFLECVQDMDHENMFWYRQDPGLGLRLIYFSYDVKMKEKGDIPEGYSVSREKKERFSLILESASTNQTSMYLCASSCLTGGVTGANVLTFGAGSRLTVL.

This chain uses TRBV7-2 with TRBJ1-2; a possible D gene is TRBD1 (6 bases). The CDR3 contains 14 residues. Between the trimmed V and J ends, which lost 5 bases and 7 bases, there was a span of 17 bases. Germline lookup yields CDR1 SGHTA and CDR2 FQGNSA. CDR3 amino acids: CASSQTRGGGGYTF. The CDR3 region has the DNA TGTGCCAGCAGCCAGACCCGTGGGGGCGGTGGCTACACCTTC. The full variable domain, in which reference TRBV7-2 and TRBJ1-2 provide the parts outside the CDR3, is GAGVSQSPSNKVTEKGKDVELRCDPISGHTALYWYRQSLGQGLEFLIYFQGNSAPDKSGLPSDRFSAERTGGSVSTLTIQRTQQEDSAVYLCASSQTRGGGGYTFGSGTRLTVV.